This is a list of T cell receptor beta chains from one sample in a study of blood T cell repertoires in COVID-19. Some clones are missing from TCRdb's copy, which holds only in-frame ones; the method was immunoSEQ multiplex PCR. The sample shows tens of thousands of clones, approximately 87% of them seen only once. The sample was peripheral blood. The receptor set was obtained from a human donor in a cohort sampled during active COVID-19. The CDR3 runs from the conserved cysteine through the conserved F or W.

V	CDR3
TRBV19	CASSPSSGNTIYF
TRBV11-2	CASRKEGHHGYTF
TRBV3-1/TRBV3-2	CASSQESAGRTEAFF
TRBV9	CASSPPGLGGREAFF
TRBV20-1	CSAREGETQYF
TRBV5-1	CASSYKPTGQGTYEQYF
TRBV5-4	CASSWAGQGGPEAFF
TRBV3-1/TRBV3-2	CASSQGGNQETQYF
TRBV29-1	CSVEGVREGYGYTF
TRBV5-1	CASSLGQGNYGYTF
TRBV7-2	CASSPTVEETQYF
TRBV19	CASSIRAYFLADGYTF
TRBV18	CASSQGVDSEQFF
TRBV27	CASRPTLAGGPYEQFF
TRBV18	CASSFDRPRGDTQYF
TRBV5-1	CASGDGRADGYTF
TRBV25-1	CASSEVRVDTGELFF
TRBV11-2	CASSSTVNTEAFF
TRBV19	CASSLRHTNQPQHF
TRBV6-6	CASLLGRRNTIYF
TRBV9	CASSPRVGGDGTQYF
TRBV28	CASSFTGGREKLFF
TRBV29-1	CSVEGVTGGDYEQYF
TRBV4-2	CASSHRGGQGYGYTF
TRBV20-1	CSAASGQPQHF
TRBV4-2	CASSQEWRGVGNEQFF
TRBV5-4	CASSMGLAGGRATDTQYF
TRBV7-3	CASSFGQGSGYTF
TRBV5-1	CASSSLGAGDNNEQFF
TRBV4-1	CASRNSDRVPYEQYF
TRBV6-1	CASSDQGGLSNQPQHF
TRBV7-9	CASSLRDRAVADTQYF
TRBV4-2	CASSQGPTGLGLNTQYF
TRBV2	CASTEQTGISNQPQHF
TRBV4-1	CASSQVAAGTGGTDTQYF
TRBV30	CAWADSYEQYF
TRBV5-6	CASSPTGNTEAFF
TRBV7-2	CASSTQAGAQYF
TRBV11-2	CASSGTSGDTGELFF
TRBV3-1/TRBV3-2	CASSRHNQPQHF
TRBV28	CASSFWGQGGSDTQYF
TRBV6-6	CASSYRDSSNTEAFF
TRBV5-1	CASRTGGNTEAFF
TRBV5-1	CASSLGGTVVEAFF
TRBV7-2	CASSTGSSYNSPLHF
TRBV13	CASSKGGGAALLETQYF
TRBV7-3	CASSLEFRSGELFF
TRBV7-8	CASSTSGGYEQYF
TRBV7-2	CASSLGTGASSPLHF
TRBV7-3	CASSLTPADTQYF
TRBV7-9	CASSFQGKEDEKLFF
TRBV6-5	CASVGASGNTIYF
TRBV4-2	CASSQEREPTDTQYF
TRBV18	CASSTSSYNSPLHF
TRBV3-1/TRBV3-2	CASSTSSGETQPQHF
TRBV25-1	CASSEGGQGRGQPQHF